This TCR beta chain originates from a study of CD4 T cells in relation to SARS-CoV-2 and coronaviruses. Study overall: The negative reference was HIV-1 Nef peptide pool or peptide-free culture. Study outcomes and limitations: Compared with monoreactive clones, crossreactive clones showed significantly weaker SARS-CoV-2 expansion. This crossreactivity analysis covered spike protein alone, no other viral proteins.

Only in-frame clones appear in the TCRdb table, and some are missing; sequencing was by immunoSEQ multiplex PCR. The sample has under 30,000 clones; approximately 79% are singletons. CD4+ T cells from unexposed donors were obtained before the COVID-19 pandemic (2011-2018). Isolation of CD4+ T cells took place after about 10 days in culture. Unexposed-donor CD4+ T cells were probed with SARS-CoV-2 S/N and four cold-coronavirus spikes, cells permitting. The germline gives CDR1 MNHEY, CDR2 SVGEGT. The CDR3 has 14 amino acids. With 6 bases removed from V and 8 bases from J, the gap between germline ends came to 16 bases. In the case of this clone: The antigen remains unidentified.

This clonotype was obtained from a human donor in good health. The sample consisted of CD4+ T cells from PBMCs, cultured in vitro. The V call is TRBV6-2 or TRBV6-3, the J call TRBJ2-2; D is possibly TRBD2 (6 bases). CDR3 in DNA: TGTGCCAGCAGCCAACTGGAGGGACGTGGGGAGCTGTTTTTT. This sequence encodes CASSQLEGRGELFF.